Listed here are 23 T cell receptor beta chains from one sample, sequenced in a study of T cells in localized non-small cell lung cancer (dated by TCRdb to 2018 to 2020). Libraries came from the immunoSEQ multiplex PCR assay. Entries here come from immuneACCESS through TCRdb and include only in-frame sequences with V and J called. Some clones fail to appear in such tables; in the studies checked, an unresolved V gene covers under half of the shortfall, and the cause of the remainder is unknown. The sample has about 24,000 clones on record, approximately 88% of them singletons. Of the sample, about 9.7% is held by the ten largest clones. This specimen consisted of peripheral blood mononuclear cells, obtained before any cancer treatment. These receptors all come from a woman aged 40-70 years with stage III lung adenocarcinoma.

This clone has a single count. The chain uses TRBV15 and TRBJ2-4; 7 bases agree with TRBD2. The CDR3 is 15 amino acids. CDR1 is LNHNV, CDR2 YYDKDF, per germline (reference sequence). After removal of 0 bases from V and 8 bases from J, the junction contained 7 bases not matched to a gene. CDR3 DNA sequence: TGTGCCACCAGCAGAGATCGGGCTCGGGAGGACATTCAGTACTTC. Translated: CATSRDRAREDIQYF.

The J gene is TRBJ1-1, the V gene TRBV6-1; D ambiguous. Germline V lookup: CDR1 MNHNS, CDR2 SASEGT. The V end was cut by 8 bases, the J end by 7 bases, with 14 bases between. This CDR3 is built from 12 residues. The chain's CDR3 is CASARSTREAFF. In DNA form, the CDR3 reads TGTGCCAGCGCCAGAAGTACGCGTGAAGCTTTCTTT.

The CDR3 region is CASLVGTENTEAFF. CDR3 coding DNA: TGTGCCAGTCTTGTTGGGACAGAGAACACTGAAGCTTTCTTT. This chain connects TRBV21-1 to TRBJ1-1; TRBD1 reflects the table's D call only, with no check against the DNA. TRBV21-1 is a known pseudogene. The CDR3 extends over 14 amino acids.

The chain joins TRBV2 to TRBJ1-1; D possibly corresponds to TRBD1 (6 bases). The CDR3 totals 13 residues. CDR1 is SNHLY, CDR2 FYNNEI, per germline. Trimming took 7 bases from V and 6 from J, leaving 15 bases between them. The CDR3 DNA is TGTGCCAGCACCCAAGGAGGGGGAGCTGAAGCTTTCTTT. Its translation is CASTQGGGAEAFF. The whole variable domain, remainder taken from reference TRBV2 and TRBJ1-1, is EPEVTQTPSHQVTQMGQEVILRCVPISNHLYFYWYRQILGQKVEFLVSFYNNEISEKSEIFDDQFSVERPDGSNFTLKIRSTKLEDSAMYFCASTQGGGAEAFFGQGTRLTVV.

This chain joins TRBV5-5 and TRBJ2-7; D is possibly TRBD1 or TRBD2 (6 bases each). The V end was cut by 0 bases, the J end by 4 bases, with 14 bases between. The CDR3 has 15 amino acids. CDR1 SGHKS and CDR2 YYEKEE come from the germline V gene (reference sequence). In DNA form, the CDR3 reads TGTGCCAGCAGCTTGGGTCCGGGGGCTTTTTACGAGCAGTACTTC. Translating gives CASSLGPGAFYEQYF. The variable domain in full, completed from reference TRBV5-5 and TRBJ2-7, reads DAGVTQSPTHLIKTRGQQVTLRCSPISGHKSVSWYQQVLGQGPQFIFQYYEKEERGRGNFPDRFSARQFPNYSSELNVNALLLGDSALYLCASSLGPGAFYEQYFGPGTRLTVT.

V and J are TRBV4-1 and TRBJ2-3; D call uncertain. Germline CDR1 is MGHRA and CDR2 is YSYEKL. The CDR3 spans 15 residues. V lost 4 bases, J lost 5 bases, and 16 bases lay in between. CDR3 nucleotides: TGCGCCAGCAGCCTGGAAGGTAGGGCAGTAGATACGCAGTATTTT. Translating gives CASSLEGRAVDTQYF.

The genes are TRBV7-3 and TRBJ2-6; D is uncertain. Looked up from germline, CDR1 is SGHTA and CDR2 is FQGTGA. Trimming took 2 bases from V and 2 from J, leaving 10 bases between them. This CDR3 has 16 amino acids. CDR3 sequence: CASSLGVWAGANVLTF. The DNA of the CDR3 is TGTGCCAGCAGCTTAGGGGTTTGGGCTGGGGCCAACGTCCTGACTTTC.

The chain recombines TRBV11-3 with TRBJ1-5; D is ambiguous. The CDR3 length is 14 residues. Germline loops: CDR1 SGHNT, CDR2 YENEEA. V gave up 6 bases and J gave up 2 bases, with 11 bases separating them. The DNA for the CDR3 is TGTGCCAGCAGGCCACGTACAGGCAATCAGCCCCAGCATTTT. As protein: CASRPRTGNQPQHF.

The V call is TRBV4-1, the J call TRBJ2-5; 10 positions agree with TRBD2. CDR1 and CDR2 (germline): MGHRA, YSYEKL. The CDR3 has 16 amino acids. The V and J ends lost 0 bases and 4 bases, in that order; junction bases with no gene match: 5. CDR3 sequence: CASSQDGTSVTETQYF. In nucleotides, the CDR3 is TGCGCCAGCAGCCAAGATGGGACTAGCGTAACAGAGACCCAGTACTTC.

This clone has more than one count but fewer than ten. The chain links TRBV7-2 to TRBJ1-5; D not certain. CDR3 size: 13 residues. Germline V gene sequence: CDR1 SGHTA, CDR2 FQGNSA. Trimming took 5 bases from V and 3 from J, leaving 8 bases between them. The DNA for the CDR3 is TGTGCCAGCAGCCAGGAACTCAATCAGCCCCAGCATTTT. It encodes CASSQELNQPQHF.

This sequence joins TRBV19 and TRBJ2-7; 7 bases are a match to TRBD1. V lost 4 bases, J lost 2 bases, and 8 bases stayed unmatched. The germline V gene encodes CDR1 LNHDA and CDR2 SQIVND (reference sequence). The CDR3 loop spans 15 amino acids. The CDR3 DNA reads TGTGCCAGTAGTACGAGGACAGGTTCCACCTACGAGCAGTACTTC. This translates into CASSTRTGSTYEQYF.

This sequence joins TRBV7-9 and TRBJ1-4; D is undetermined. The length of the CDR3 is 11 residues. Germline V gene lookup returns CDR1 SEHNR and CDR2 FQNEAQ (reference sequence). V lost 5 bases, J lost 8 bases, and 6 bases lay in between. The CDR3 DNA reads TGTGCCAGCAGCGCGGAGGAAAAACTGTTTTTT. This codes for CASSAEEKLFF.

This clone has more than one count but fewer than ten. This rearrangement joins TRBV5-1 to TRBJ2-1; D gene uncertain. This CDR3 is 13 amino acids long. Germline V gene data show CDR1 as SGHRS and CDR2 as YFSETQ. V lost 0 bases to trimming and J lost 7 bases, with 8 bases between them. The CDR3 loop is CASSLVGLNEQFF. The CDR3 nucleotides read TGCGCCAGCAGCTTGGTAGGGTTAAATGAGCAGTTCTTC.

The chain recombines TRBV7-2 with TRBJ2-1, with a possible D match to TRBD2 (7 bases). The CDR3 runs to 18 residues. Per germline, CDR1 SGHTA and CDR2 FQGNSA. V lost 7 bases and J lost 1, with 23 bases in between. The CDR3 region has the DNA TGTGCCAGCACGGATGGACCCACGGGGGGCTTGTCCTACAATGAGCAGTTCTTC. Translated: CASTDGPTGGLSYNEQFF.

The chain employs TRBV29-1 and TRBJ1-2; 9 positions agree with TRBD1. J lost 5 bases, V lost 6 bases, and 7 bases had no gene match. The CDR3 has 13 residues. Germline lookup yields CDR1 SQVTM and CDR2 ANQGSEA. Here the CDR3 reads CSVKKTGGYGYTF. For the CDR3, the DNA is TGCAGCGTCAAAAAGACAGGGGGGTATGGCTACACCTTC.

The chain employs TRBV27 and TRBJ1-5, with D uncertain. The germline V and J ends were trimmed by 9 bases and 11 bases, with 20 bases remaining between them. The CDR3 is 13 residues long. CDR1 and CDR2 (germline): MNHEY, SMNVEV (reference sequence). CDR3 DNA: TGTGCCAGTTCCCAATCAGAGGTCGGAGCCCAGCATTTT. It translates to CASSQSEVGAQHF.

This chain joins TRBV7-2 and TRBJ1-5; the D gene is possibly TRBD1 (5 bases). V shed 5 bases and J shed 0 bases, with 11 bases lying between them. Germline CDR1 and CDR2: SGHTA and FQGNSA. The CDR3 totals 15 residues. The CDR3 sequence: CASSGDGHSNQPQHF. In DNA form, the CDR3 reads TGTGCCAGCAGCGGGGACGGTCATAGCAATCAGCCCCAGCATTTT.

This chain joins TRBV4-1 and TRBJ2-5, with TRBD2 as a possible D gene (5 bases). Germline V gene lookup returns CDR1 MGHRA and CDR2 YSYEKL. V was pared by 0 bases and J by 5 bases, with 19 bases between. The CDR3 is 17 amino acids. CDR3: CASSQDPSWSTGETQYF. The CDR3 coding sequence is TGCGCCAGCAGCCAAGATCCTTCATGGTCGACGGGGGAGACCCAGTACTTC.

The table lists this clone with a count of one. The V and J genes are TRBV5-6 and TRBJ2-7; 11 nucleotides line up with TRBD2. V trimming: 2 bases; J trimming: 6 bases; junction bases outside the gene matches: 1. The germline gives CDR1 SGHDT, CDR2 YYEEEE. CDR3 length equals 13 residues. CDR3 residues: CASSLLAGAEQYF. For the CDR3, the DNA is TGTGCCAGCAGCTTACTAGCGGGGGCCGAGCAGTACTTC.

Comments on this clone: One end of the junction is discordant with germline, which a read error may explain. This chain connects TRBV18 to TRBJ2-5; D unclear. This CDR3 spans 11 amino acids. Germline V gene data show CDR1 as KGHSH and CDR2 as LQKENI. CDR3 residues: CASSPQETQYF. The CDR3, as DNA: TGTGCCAGCTCCCCACAAGAGACCCAGTACTTC. Filled out from reference TRBV18 and TRBJ2-5, the complete variable domain reads NAGVMQNPRHLVRRRGQEARLRCSPMKGHSHVYWYRQLPEEGLKFMVYLQKENIIDESGMPKERFSAEFPKEGPSILRIQQVVRGDSAAYFCASSPQETQYFGPGTRLLVL.

Of note for this clone: The DNA is omitted, as the CDR3 cannot be located on it reliably, and the CDR3 follows TCRdb's listing. The V call is TRBV9, the J call TRBJ2-7; the table's D call TRBD1 went unverified against the DNA. Inclusive of both ends, the CDR3 amounts to 14 amino acids. CDR1 SGDLS and CDR2 YYNGEE come from the germline V gene. The CDR3 sequence is CASSVGTGSLQEYF.

The J gene is TRBJ1-5, the V gene TRBV6-6; D call uncertain. Trimming left V 2 bases short and J 11 bases short, with 10 bases between. The CDR3 length is 12 residues. From germline, CDR1 is MNHNY and CDR2 SVGAGI (reference sequence). This CDR3 reads CASSYRTSAQHF. CDR3 bases: TGTGCCAGCAGTTACCGGACCTCGGCCCAGCATTTT.

This chain joins TRBV7-2 and TRBJ2-7, with 8 bases lining up with TRBD2. Germline trimming cut 5 bases from V and 7 bases from J; bases unmatched to any gene: 19. The CDR3 is 17 amino acids. Germline values: CDR1 SGHTA, CDR2 FQGNSA. This CDR3 is CASSPYATASGGREQYF. DNA for the CDR3: TGTGCCAGCAGCCCATACGCTACCGCGTCGGGGGGGCGGGAGCAGTACTTC.